This TCR beta chain was retrieved from a study of blood T cell repertoires in COVID-19. Libraries were prepared by immunoSEQ multiplex PCR; TCRdb keeps only in-frame clonotypes and omits some of them. This sample yields about 130,000 clones, of which around 86% are seen a single time; roughly 9.7% belongs to the top ten. This CDR3 spans 17 amino acids. J was trimmed by 4 bases and V by 0 bases; bases with no gene match: 6. Germline CDR1 and CDR2: SGDLS and YYNGEE. The sample consisted of peripheral blood. The V gene is TRBV9, the J gene TRBJ1-4; 10 nucleotides agree with TRBD1. The source of this sequence is a man aged 35 to 55 with active or convalescent COVID-19. The CDR3: CASSVDGTGDRNEKLFF. CDR3 nucleotides: TGTGCCAGCAGCGTAGATGGGACAGGGGACCGTAATGAAAAACTGTTTTTT. The complete variable domain, with remaining parts taken from reference TRBV9 and TRBJ1-4, reads DSGVTQTPKHLITATGQRVTLRCSPRSGDLSVYWYQQSLDQGLQFLIQYYNGEERAKGNILERFSAQQFPDLHSELNLSSLELGDSALYFCASSVDGTGDRNEKLFFGSGTQLSVL.